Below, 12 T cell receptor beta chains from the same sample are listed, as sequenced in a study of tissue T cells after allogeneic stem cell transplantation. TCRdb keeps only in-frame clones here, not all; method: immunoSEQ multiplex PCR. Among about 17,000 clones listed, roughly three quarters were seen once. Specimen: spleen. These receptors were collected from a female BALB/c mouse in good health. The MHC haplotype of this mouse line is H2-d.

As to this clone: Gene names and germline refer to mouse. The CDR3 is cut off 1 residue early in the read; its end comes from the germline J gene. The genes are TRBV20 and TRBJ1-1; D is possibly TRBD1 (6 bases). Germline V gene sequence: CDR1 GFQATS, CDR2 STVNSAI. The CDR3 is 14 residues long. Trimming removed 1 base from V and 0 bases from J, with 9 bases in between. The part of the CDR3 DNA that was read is TGTGGTGCTAGGGTCGGGACAACAAACACAGAAGTCTTC. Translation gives CGARVGTTNTEVF. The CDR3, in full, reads CGARVGTTNTEVFF.

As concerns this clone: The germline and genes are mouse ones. CDR3 DNA (partial): TGTGCCAGCAGCGGCCGGGACAGTTCTGGAAATACGCTCTAT. Translating gives CASSGRDSSGNTLY. Given in full, the CDR3 is CASSGRDSSGNTLYF. This chain connects TRBV4 to TRBJ1-3; 7 bases match TRBD1. The read falls 1 residue short of the CDR3 end, and the missing part is taken from the germline J gene. This CDR3 has 15 amino acids. V gave up 5 bases and J gave up 0 bases; unmatched junction bases: 4. Germline V CDR1 and CDR2: LGHDT, YNNKQL (reference sequence).

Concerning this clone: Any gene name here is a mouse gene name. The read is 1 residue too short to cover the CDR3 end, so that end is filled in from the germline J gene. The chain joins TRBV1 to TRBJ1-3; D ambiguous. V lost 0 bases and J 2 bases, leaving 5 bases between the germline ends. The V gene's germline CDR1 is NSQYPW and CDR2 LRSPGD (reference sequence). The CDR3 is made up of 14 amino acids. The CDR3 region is CTCSADPAGNTLYF. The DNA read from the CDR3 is TGCACCTGCAGTGCAGATCCAGCTGGAAATACGCTCTAT.

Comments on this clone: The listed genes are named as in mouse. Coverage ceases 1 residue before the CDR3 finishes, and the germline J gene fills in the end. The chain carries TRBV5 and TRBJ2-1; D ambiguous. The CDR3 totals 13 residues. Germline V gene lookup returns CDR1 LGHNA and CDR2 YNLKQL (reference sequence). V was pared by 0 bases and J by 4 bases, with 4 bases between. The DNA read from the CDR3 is TGTGCCAGCAGCCAAGAACAGTATGCTGAGCAGTTC. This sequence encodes CASSQEQYAEQF. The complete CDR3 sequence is CASSQEQYAEQFF.

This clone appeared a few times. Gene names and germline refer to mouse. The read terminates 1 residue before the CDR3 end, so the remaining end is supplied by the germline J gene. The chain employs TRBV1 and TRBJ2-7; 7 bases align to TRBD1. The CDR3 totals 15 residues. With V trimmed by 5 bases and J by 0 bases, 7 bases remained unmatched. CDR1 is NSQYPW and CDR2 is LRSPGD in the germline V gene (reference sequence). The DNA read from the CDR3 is TGCACCTGCAGTTCCATCCGGGACAGCTCCTATGAACAGTAC. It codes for CTCSSIRDSSYEQY. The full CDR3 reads CTCSSIRDSSYEQYF.

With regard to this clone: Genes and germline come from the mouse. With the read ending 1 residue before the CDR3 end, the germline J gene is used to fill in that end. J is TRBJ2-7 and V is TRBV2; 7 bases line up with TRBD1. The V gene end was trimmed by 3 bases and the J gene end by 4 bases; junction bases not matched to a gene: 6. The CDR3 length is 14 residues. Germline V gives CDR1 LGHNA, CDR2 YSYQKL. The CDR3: CASSHSGQKYEQYF. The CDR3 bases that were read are TGTGCCAGCAGCCATTCGGGACAGAAATATGAACAGTAC.

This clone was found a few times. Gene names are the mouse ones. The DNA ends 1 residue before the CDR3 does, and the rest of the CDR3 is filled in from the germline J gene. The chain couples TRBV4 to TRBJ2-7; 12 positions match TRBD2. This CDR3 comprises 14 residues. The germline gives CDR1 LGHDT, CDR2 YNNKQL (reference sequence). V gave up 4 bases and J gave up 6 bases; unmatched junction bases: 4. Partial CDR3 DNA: TGTGCCAGCAGCTTGACTGGGGGGGCGCTTGAACAGTAC. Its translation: CASSLTGGALEQY. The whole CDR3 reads CASSLTGGALEQYF.

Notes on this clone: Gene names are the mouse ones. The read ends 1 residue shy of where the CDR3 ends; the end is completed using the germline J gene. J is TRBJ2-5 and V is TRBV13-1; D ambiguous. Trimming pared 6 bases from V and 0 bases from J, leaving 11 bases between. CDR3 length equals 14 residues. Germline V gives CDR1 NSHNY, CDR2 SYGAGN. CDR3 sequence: CASITDNNQDTQYF. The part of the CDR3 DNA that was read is TGTGCCAGCATTACCGACAATAACCAAGACACCCAGTAC.

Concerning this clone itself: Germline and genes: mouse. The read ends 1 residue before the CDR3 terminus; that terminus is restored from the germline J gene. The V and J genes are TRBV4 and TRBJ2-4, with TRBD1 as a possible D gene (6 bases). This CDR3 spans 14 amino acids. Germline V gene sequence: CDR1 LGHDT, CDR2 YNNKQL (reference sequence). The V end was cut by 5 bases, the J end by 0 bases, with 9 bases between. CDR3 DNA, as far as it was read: TGTGCCAGCAGCCCCAGGGGAAGTCAAAACACCTTGTAC. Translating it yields CASSPRGSQNTLY. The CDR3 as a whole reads CASSPRGSQNTLYF.

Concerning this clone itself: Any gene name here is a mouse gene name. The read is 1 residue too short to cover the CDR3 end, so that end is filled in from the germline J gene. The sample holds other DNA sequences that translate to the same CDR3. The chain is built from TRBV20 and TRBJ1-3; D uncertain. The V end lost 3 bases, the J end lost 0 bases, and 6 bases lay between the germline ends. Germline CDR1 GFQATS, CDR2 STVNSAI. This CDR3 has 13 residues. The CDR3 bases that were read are TGTGGTGCTAGAGACAATTCTGGAAATACGCTCTAT. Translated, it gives CGARDNSGNTLY. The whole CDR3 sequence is CGARDNSGNTLYF.

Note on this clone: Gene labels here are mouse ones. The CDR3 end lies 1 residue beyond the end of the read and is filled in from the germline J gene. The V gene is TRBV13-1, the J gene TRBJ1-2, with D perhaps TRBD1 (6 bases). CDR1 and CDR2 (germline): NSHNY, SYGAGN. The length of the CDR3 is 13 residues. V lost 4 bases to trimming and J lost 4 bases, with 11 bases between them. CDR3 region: CASSSQGTSDYTF. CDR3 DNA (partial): TGTGCCAGCAGTTCTCAGGGGACCTCCGACTACACC.

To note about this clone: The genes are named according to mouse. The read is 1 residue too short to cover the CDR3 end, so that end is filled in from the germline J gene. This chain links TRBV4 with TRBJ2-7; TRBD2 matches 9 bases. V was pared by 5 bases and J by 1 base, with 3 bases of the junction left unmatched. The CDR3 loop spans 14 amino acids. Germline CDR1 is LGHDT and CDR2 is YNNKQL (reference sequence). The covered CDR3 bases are TGTGCCAGCAGCCCTACTGGGGGGTCCTATGAACAGTAC. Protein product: CASSPTGGSYEQY. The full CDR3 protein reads CASSPTGGSYEQYF.